This is a list of T cell receptor beta chains from one sample in a study of OX40 agonist ivuxolimab in advanced cancers. TCRdb's table, derived via immunoSEQ multiplex PCR, lists solely in-frame clones and lacks some. The sample consists of 65,000 to 85,000 clones, about 86% of them appearing once. The specimen was CD4+ or CD8+ T cells sorted from blood, collected in a trial of the OX40 agonist ivuxolimab. These receptor sequences come from an adult with an advanced solid tumor such as melanoma, head and neck, liver or kidney cancer. The CDR3 runs from the conserved cysteine through the conserved F or W. Each record gives: J gene, clone size, D gene, V gene, CDR3 protein, CDR3 DNA. A D gene is named only where the DNA matches it firmly. Part of the rows lack a size; the others show once, few, many or a class for expanded clones.

J gene: TRBJ1-5
clone size: -
D gene: -
V gene: TRBV27
CDR3 protein: CASSLSSGYSNQPQHF
CDR3 DNA: TGTGCCAGCAGTTTATCGTCTGGTTATAGCAATCAGCCCCAGCATTTT

J gene: TRBJ2-3
clone size: -
D gene: -
V gene: TRBV6-4
CDR3 protein: CASSPQGTDTQYF
CDR3 DNA: TGTGCCAGCAGCCCACAGGGCACAGATACGCAGTATTTT

J gene: TRBJ2-3
clone size: -
D gene: TRBD1
V gene: TRBV7-2
CDR3 protein: CASSKQPSGTGVTDTQYF
CDR3 DNA: TGTGCCAGCAGCAAACAACCGTCCGGGACAGGGGTGACAGATACGCAGTATTTT

J gene: TRBJ2-3
clone size: -
D gene: -
V gene: TRBV11-3
CDR3 protein: CASSLPRSTDTQYF
CDR3 DNA: TGTGCCAGCAGCCTTCCCCGGAGCACAGATACGCAGTATTTT

J gene: TRBJ2-1
clone size: -
D gene: TRBD2
V gene: TRBV9
CDR3 protein: CASSVLAGSYNEQFF
CDR3 DNA: TGTGCCAGCAGCGTACTAGCGGGGTCCTACAATGAGCAGTTCTTC

J gene: TRBJ1-2
clone size: once
D gene: -
V gene: TRBV19
CDR3 protein: CASSIALRQRGYGYTF
CDR3 DNA: TGTGCCAGTAGTATAGCCCTACGACAACGGGGCTATGGCTACACCTTC

J gene: TRBJ1-3
clone size: -
D gene: -
V gene: TRBV5-5
CDR3 protein: CASSPIQGRTGNTIYF
CDR3 DNA: TGTGCCAGCAGCCCTATACAGGGTCGCACTGGAAACACCATATATTTT

J gene: TRBJ1-2
clone size: few
D gene: TRBD1
V gene: TRBV6-5
CDR3 protein: CASSSGQGGYTF
CDR3 DNA: TGTGCCAGCAGTTCGGGACAGGGTGGCTACACCTTC

J gene: TRBJ1-3
clone size: -
D gene: -
V gene: TRBV5-4
CDR3 protein: CASSPGHTGLSGNTIYF
CDR3 DNA: TGTGCCAGCAGCCCTGGTCATACAGGGTTATCTGGAAACACCATATATTTT

J gene: TRBJ1-2
clone size: -
D gene: -
V gene: TRBV30
CDR3 protein: CAWSVERGYTF
CDR3 DNA: TGTGCCTGGAGTGTCGAGCGTGGCTACACCTTC

J gene: TRBJ2-3
clone size: once
D gene: -
V gene: TRBV19
CDR3 protein: CASSIGEGLFADTQYF
CDR3 DNA: TGTGCCAGTAGTATAGGCGAGGGATTGTTCGCAGATACGCAGTATTTT

J gene: TRBJ1-3
clone size: -
D gene: -
V gene: TRBV19
CDR3 protein: CASSSAVTAFPGNTIYF
CDR3 DNA: TGTGCCAGTAGTAGCGCGGTTACAGCTTTCCCCGGAAACACCATATATTTT

J gene: TRBJ2-1
clone size: -
D gene: TRBD2
V gene: TRBV11-2
CDR3 protein: CASSSLAGGPSSYNEQFF
CDR3 DNA: TGTGCCAGCAGCTCACTAGCGGGAGGACCCAGCTCCTACAATGAGCAGTTCTTC

J gene: TRBJ2-1
clone size: -
D gene: -
V gene: TRBV7-2
CDR3 protein: CASSYGDLGQFF
CDR3 DNA: TGTGCCAGCAGCTATGGGGACTTGGGGCAGTTCTTC

J gene: TRBJ2-7
clone size: -
D gene: TRBD2
V gene: TRBV6-5
CDR3 protein: CASSTLAGGAYEQYF
CDR3 DNA: TGTGCCAGCAGCACACTAGCGGGAGGAGCCTACGAGCAGTACTTC

J gene: TRBJ1-2
clone size: once
D gene: TRBD1
V gene: TRBV6-5
CDR3 protein: CASSYQGALGYTF
CDR3 DNA: TGTGCCAGCAGTTACCAGGGGGCGCTTGGCTACACCTTC

J gene: TRBJ1-1
clone size: -
D gene: TRBD1
V gene: TRBV30
CDR3 protein: CAWSMDRWNTEAFF
CDR3 DNA: TGTGCCTGGAGTATGGACAGGTGGAACACTGAAGCTTTCTTT

J gene: TRBJ2-1
clone size: -
D gene: TRBD2
V gene: TRBV29-1
CDR3 protein: CSVGHGTSGEYNEQFF
CDR3 DNA: TGCAGCGTAGGACACGGGACTAGCGGGGAGTACAATGAGCAGTTCTTC

J gene: TRBJ1-6
clone size: few
D gene: TRBD1
V gene: TRBV19
CDR3 protein: CASSPDRVDSPLHF
CDR3 DNA: TGTGCCAGTAGCCCAGACAGGGTCGATTCACCCCTCCACTTT

J gene: TRBJ1-5
clone size: few
D gene: -
V gene: TRBV5-1
CDR3 protein: CASRLDRPHTHDALCSNQPQHF
CDR3 DNA: TGCGCCAGCAGGCTCGATCGCCCCCACACTCATGATGCACTGTGTAGCAATCAGCCCCAGCATTTT

J gene: TRBJ1-2
clone size: -
D gene: -
V gene: TRBV6-5
CDR3 protein: CASSASKGLYGYTF
CDR3 DNA: TGTGCCAGCAGCGCCTCGAAGGGTTTATATGGCTACACCTTC

J gene: TRBJ2-3
clone size: -
D gene: -
V gene: TRBV6-1
CDR3 protein: CASTLAGSTDTQYF
CDR3 DNA: TGTGCCAGCACCTTGGCGGGGAGCACAGATACGCAGTATTTT

J gene: TRBJ2-3
clone size: -
D gene: -
V gene: TRBV5-6
CDR3 protein: CASSFPMTGGDTQYF
CDR3 DNA: TGTGCCAGCAGCTTCCCCATGACTGGGGGCGATACGCAGTATTTT

J gene: TRBJ2-3
clone size: -
D gene: -
V gene: TRBV7-6
CDR3 protein: CASSLVSGTDTQYF
CDR3 DNA: TGTGCCAGCAGCTTAGTTTCGGGCACAGATACGCAGTATTTT

J gene: TRBJ1-2
clone size: -
D gene: -
V gene: TRBV5-5
CDR3 protein: CASSLQLQINYGYTF
CDR3 DNA: TGTGCCAGCAGTCTACAGCTTCAAATTAACTATGGCTACACCTTC

J gene: TRBJ1-5
clone size: -
D gene: -
V gene: TRBV6-1
CDR3 protein: CASSVRAGDSNQPQHF
CDR3 DNA: TGTGCCAGCAGTGTAAGGGCAGGGGATAGCAATCAGCCCCAGCATTTT